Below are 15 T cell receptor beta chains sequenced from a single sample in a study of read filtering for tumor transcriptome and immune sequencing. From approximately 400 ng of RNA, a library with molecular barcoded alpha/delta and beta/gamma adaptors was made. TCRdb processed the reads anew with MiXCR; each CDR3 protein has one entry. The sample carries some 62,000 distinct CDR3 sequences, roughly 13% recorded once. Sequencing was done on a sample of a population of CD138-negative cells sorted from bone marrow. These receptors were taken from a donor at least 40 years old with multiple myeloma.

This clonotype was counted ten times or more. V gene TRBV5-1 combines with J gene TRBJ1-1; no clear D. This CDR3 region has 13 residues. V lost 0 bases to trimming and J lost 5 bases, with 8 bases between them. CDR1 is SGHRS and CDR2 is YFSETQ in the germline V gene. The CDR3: CASSLERGTEAFF. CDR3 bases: TGCGCCAGCAGCTTGGAGCGGGGTACTGAAGCTTTCTTT. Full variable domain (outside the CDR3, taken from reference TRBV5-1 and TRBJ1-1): KAGVTQTPRYLIKTRGQQVTLSCSPISGHRSVSWYQQTPGQGLQFLFEYFSETQRNKGNFPGRFSGRQFSNSRSEMNVSTLELGDSALYLCASSLERGTEAFFGQGTRLTVV.

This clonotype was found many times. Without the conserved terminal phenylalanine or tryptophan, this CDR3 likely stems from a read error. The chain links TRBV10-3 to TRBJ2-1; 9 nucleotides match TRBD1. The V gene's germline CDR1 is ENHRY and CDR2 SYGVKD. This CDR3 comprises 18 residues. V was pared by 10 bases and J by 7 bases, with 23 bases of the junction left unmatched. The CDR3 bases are TGTGCCACCACCCCGGGACAGGGTCTATCGAACAGTGTGAATGAGCAGTTCCTC. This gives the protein CATTPGQGLSNSVNEQFL.

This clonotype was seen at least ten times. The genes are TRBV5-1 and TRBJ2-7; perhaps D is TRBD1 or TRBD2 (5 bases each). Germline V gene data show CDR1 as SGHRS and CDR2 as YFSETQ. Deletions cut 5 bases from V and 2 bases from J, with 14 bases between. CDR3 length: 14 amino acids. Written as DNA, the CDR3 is TGCGCCAGCAGGGTCCGTCAGGGACCCTACGAGCAGTACTTC. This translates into CASRVRQGPYEQYF.

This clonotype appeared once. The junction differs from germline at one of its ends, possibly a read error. The CDR3 coding sequence is TGCAGCGCCATCGGACAGGGGGCAGATGAGCAGCTCTTC. It translates to CSAIGQGADEQLF. The chain carries TRBV20-1 and TRBJ2-1; 11 bases map to TRBD1. Germline V gene data show CDR1 as DFQATT and CDR2 as SNEGSKA (reference sequence). This CDR3 comprises 13 residues.

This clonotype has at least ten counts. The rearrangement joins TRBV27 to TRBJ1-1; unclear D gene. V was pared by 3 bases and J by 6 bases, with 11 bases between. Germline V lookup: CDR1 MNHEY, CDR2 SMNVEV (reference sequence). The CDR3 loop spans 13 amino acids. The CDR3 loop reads CASSLRGRSEAFF. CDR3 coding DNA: TGTGCCAGCAGTTTGCGAGGGCGGTCTGAAGCTTTCTTT.

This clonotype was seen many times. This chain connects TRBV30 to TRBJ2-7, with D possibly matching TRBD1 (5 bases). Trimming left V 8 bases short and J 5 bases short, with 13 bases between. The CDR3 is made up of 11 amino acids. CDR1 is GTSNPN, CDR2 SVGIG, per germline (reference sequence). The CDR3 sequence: CAGNRGNEQYF. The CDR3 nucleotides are TGTGCCGGTAATAGGGGAAACGAGCAGTACTTC.

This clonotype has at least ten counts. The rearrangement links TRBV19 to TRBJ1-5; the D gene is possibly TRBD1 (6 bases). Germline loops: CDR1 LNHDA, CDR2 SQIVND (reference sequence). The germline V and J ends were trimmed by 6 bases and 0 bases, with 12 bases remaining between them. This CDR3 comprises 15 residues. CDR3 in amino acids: CASRAEGHSNQPQHF. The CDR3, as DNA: TGTGCCAGTAGGGCTGAGGGACATAGCAATCAGCCCCAGCATTTT. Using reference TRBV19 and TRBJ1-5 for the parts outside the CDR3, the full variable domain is DGGITQSPKYLFRKEGQNVTLSCEQNLNHDAMYWYRQDPGQGLRLIYYSQIVNDFQKGDIAEGYSVSREKKESFPLTVTSAQKNPTAFYLCASRAEGHSNQPQHFGDGTRLSIL.

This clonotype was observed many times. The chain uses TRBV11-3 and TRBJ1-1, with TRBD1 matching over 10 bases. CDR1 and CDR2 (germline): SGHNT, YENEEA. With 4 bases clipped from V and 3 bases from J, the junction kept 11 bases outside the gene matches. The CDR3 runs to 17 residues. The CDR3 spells CASSSRDRGFVDTEAFF. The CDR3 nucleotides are TGTGCCAGCAGCTCCCGGGACAGGGGTTTCGTGGACACTGAAGCTTTCTTT.

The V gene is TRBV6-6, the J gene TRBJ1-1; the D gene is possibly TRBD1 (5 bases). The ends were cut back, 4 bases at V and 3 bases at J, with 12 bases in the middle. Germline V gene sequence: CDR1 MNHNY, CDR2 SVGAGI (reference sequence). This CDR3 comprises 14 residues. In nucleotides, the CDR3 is TGTGCCAGCAGTTTAAAGGGGATAGACACTGAAGCTTTCTTT. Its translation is CASSLKGIDTEAFF.

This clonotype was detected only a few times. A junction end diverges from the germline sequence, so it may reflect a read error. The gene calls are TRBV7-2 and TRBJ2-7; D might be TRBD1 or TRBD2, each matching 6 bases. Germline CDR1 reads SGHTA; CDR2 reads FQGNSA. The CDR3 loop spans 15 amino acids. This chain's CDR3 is CASSLGRGRNYEQYF. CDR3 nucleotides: TGTGCCAGCAGCTTAGGCCGGGGGCGCAACTACGAGCAATACTTC.

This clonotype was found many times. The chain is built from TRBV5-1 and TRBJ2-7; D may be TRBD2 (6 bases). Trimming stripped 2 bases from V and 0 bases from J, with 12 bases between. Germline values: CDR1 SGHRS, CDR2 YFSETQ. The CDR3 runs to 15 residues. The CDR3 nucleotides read TGCGCCAGCAGCTTCGGCGGGAAAAGCTCCTACGAGCAGTACTTC. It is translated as CASSFGGKSSYEQYF. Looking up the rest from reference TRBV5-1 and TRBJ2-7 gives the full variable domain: KAGVTQTPRYLIKTRGQQVTLSCSPISGHRSVSWYQQTPGQGLQFLFEYFSETQRNKGNFPGRFSGRQFSNSRSEMNVSTLELGDSALYLCASSFGGKSSYEQYFGPGTRLTVT.

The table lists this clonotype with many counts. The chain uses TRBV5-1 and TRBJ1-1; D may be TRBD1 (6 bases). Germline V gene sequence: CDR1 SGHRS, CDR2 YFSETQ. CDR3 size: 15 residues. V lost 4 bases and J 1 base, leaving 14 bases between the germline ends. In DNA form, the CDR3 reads TGCGCCAGCAGCCCAGGACAGCTAAGGAACACTGAAGCTTTCTTT. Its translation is CASSPGQLRNTEAFF.

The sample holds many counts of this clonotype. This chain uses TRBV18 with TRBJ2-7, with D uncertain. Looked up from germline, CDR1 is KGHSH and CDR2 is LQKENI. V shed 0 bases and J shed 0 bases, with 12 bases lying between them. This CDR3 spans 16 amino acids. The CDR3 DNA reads TGTGCCAGCTCACCACCTTCAGTATCGAGCTCCTACGAGCAGTACTTC. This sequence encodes CASSPPSVSSSYEQYF. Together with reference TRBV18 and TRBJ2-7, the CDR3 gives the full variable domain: NAGVMQNPRHLVRRRGQEARLRCSPMKGHSHVYWYRQLPEEGLKFMVYLQKENIIDESGMPKERFSAEFPKEGPSILRIQQVVRGDSAAYFCASSPPSVSSSYEQYFGPGTRLTVT.

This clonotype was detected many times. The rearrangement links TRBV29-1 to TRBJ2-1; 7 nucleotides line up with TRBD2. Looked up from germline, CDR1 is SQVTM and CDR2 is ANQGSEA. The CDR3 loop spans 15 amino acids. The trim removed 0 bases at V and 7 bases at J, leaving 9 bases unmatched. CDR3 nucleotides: TGCAGCGTTGAAGAACAACCGGGACTACCAAATGAGCAGTTCTTC. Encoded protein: CSVEEQPGLPNEQFF.

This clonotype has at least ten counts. The CDR3 DNA reads as TGTGCCAGCAGCCCCCTCCGGGGGGATATTGAAGCTTTCTTT. Protein sequence: CASSPLRGDIEAFF. V usage is TRBV3-1 and J usage is TRBJ1-1; D possibly corresponds to TRBD1 (5 bases). V was shortened by 4 bases and J by 7 bases, with 16 bases between the two germline ends. The CDR3 runs 14 residues. Germline CDR1 and CDR2: LGHDT and YNNKEL (reference sequence).